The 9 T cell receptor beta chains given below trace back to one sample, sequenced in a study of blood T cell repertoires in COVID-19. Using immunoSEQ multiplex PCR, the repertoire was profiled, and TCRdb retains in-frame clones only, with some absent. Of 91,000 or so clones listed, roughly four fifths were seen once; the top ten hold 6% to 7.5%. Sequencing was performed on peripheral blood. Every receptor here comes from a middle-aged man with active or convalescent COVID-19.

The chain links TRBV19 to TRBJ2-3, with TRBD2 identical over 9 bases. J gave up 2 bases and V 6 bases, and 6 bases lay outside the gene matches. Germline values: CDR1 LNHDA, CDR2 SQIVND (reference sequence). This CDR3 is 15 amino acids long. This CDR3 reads CASSLSGGITDTQYF. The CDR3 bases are TGTGCCAGTAGCCTTAGCGGGGGAATCACAGATACGCAGTATTTT.

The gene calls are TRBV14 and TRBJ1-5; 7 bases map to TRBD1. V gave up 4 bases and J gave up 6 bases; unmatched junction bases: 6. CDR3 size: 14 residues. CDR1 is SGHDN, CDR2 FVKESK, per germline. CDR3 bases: TGTGCCAGCAGCCCAGGGACAGCGGGTCAGCCCCAGCATTTT. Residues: CASSPGTAGQPQHF.

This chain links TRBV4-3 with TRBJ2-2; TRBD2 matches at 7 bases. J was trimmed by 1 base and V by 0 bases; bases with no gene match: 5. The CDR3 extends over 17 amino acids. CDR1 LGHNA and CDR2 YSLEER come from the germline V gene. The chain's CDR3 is CASSQEAGLRNTGELFF. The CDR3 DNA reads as TGCGCCAGCAGCCAAGAAGCGGGGCTCCGGAACACCGGGGAGCTGTTTTTT.

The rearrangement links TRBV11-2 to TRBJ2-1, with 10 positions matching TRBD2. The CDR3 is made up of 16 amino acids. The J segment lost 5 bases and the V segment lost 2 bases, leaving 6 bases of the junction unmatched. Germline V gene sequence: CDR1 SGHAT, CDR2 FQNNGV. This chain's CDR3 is CASSLMWTSGDNEQFF. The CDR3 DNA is TGTGCCAGCAGCTTAATGTGGACTAGCGGAGACAATGAGCAGTTCTTC. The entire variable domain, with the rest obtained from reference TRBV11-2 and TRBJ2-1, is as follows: EAGVAQSPRYKIIEKRQSVAFWCNPISGHATLYWYQQILGQGPKLLIQFQNNGVVDDSQLPKDRFSAERLKGVDSTLKIQPAKLEDSAVYLCASSLMWTSGDNEQFFGPGTRLTVL.

CDR3 in DNA: TGTGCCAGCGAACAGGGGAGGTACTATGGCTACACCTTC. As protein: CASEQGRYYGYTF. The chain couples TRBV25-1 to TRBJ1-2; 7 bases are a match to TRBD1. Germline CDR1 is MGHDK and CDR2 is SYGVNS. Trimming at V came to 8 bases and at J to 3 bases, leaving 6 bases not matched to a gene. CDR3 length: 13 amino acids.

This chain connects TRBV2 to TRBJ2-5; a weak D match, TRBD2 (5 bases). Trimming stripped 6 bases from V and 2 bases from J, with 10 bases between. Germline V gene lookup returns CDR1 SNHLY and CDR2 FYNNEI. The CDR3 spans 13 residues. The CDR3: CASSRGAQETQYF. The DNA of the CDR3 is TGTGCCAGCAGCCGGGGAGCTCAAGAGACCCAGTACTTC.

In DNA form, the CDR3 reads TGTGCCAGCAGCTTGTTGGACAGGGGGGATTCACCCCTCCACTTT. It encodes CASSLLDRGDSPLHF. V is TRBV5-6 and J is TRBJ1-6, with 10 bases fitting TRBD1. The CDR3 runs 15 residues. With V trimmed by 1 base and J by 8 bases, 3 bases remained unmatched. Germline CDR1 reads SGHDT; CDR2 reads YYEEEE.

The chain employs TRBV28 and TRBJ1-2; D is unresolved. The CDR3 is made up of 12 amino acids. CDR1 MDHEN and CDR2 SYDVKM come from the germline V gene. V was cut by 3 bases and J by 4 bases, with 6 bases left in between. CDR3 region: CASSFTVYGYTF. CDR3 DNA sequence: TGTGCCAGCAGTTTCACAGTCTATGGCTACACCTTC.

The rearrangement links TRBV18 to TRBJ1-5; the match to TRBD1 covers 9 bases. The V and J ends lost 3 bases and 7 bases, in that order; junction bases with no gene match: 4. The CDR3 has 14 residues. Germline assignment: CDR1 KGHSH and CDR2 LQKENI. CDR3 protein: CASSPGQGLQPQHF. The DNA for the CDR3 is TGTGCCAGCTCACCGGGACAGGGACTCCAGCCCCAGCATTTT.